This is a list of T cell receptor beta chains from one sample in a study of long-term antiretroviral therapy in people with HIV. Repertoires were generated with immunoSEQ multiplex PCR, while TCRdb's copy carries only in-frame clones and drops some. The repertoire includes 25,000 to 30,000 clones, roughly 90% of them detected once, and roughly 4% sits in the top ten. This material consisted of unsorted PBMCs, taken 0.5 years after starting antiretroviral therapy. The receptors originated from a woman aged 18-35 years with HIV. CDR3s include the opening cysteine and the closing phenylalanine or tryptophan. A D gene is named only where the DNA matches it firmly. The listing skips clone size in some rows; elsewhere it reads once, few, many or a size class.

clone size: -
V gene: TRBV2
D gene: TRBD2
J gene: TRBJ2-1
CDR3 protein: CASSEAGGSLNNEQFF
CDR3 DNA: TGTGCCAGCAGTGAAGCTGGCGGGAGTCTGAACAATGAGCAGTTCTTC

clone size: -
V gene: TRBV27
D gene: -
J gene: TRBJ1-5
CDR3 protein: CASSPWTDNQPQHF
CDR3 DNA: TGTGCCAGCAGTCCCTGGACAGACAATCAGCCCCAGCATTTT

clone size: -
V gene: TRBV5-1
D gene: TRBD1
J gene: TRBJ2-7
CDR3 protein: CASSLVGQGAGEQYF
CDR3 DNA: TGCGCCAGCAGCTTGGTCGGACAGGGGGCCGGTGAGCAGTACTTC

clone size: -
V gene: TRBV27
D gene: TRBD2
J gene: TRBJ2-2
CDR3 protein: CASSLRRTSGRTIGNTGELFF
CDR3 DNA: TGTGCCAGCAGTCTACGACGGACTAGCGGGAGGACAATCGGGAACACCGGGGAGCTGTTTTTT

clone size: -
V gene: TRBV7-8
D gene: TRBD1
J gene: TRBJ1-1
CDR3 protein: CASRPGTGGHTEAFF
CDR3 DNA: TGTGCCAGCAGGCCCGGGACAGGGGGACACACTGAAGCTTTCTTT

clone size: -
V gene: TRBV9
D gene: -
J gene: TRBJ1-3
CDR3 protein: CASSDRFGNTIYF
CDR3 DNA: TGTGCCAGCAGCGACAGATTTGGAAACACCATATATTTT

clone size: -
V gene: TRBV19
D gene: TRBD1
J gene: TRBJ1-5
CDR3 protein: CASSKRDRNDQPQHF
CDR3 DNA: TGTGCCAGTAGTAAGCGGGACAGAAACGATCAGCCCCAGCATTTT

clone size: -
V gene: TRBV19
D gene: -
J gene: TRBJ1-4
CDR3 protein: CASTRRSGELFF
CDR3 DNA: TGTGCCAGTACGAGAAGGAGTGGGGAACTGTTTTTT

clone size: -
V gene: TRBV7-2
D gene: -
J gene: TRBJ2-7
CDR3 protein: CASSLVTVTGEQYF
CDR3 DNA: TGTGCCAGCAGCTTAGTGACAGTGACGGGAGAGCAGTACTTC

clone size: -
V gene: TRBV15
D gene: -
J gene: TRBJ1-2
CDR3 protein: CATSFDKNYGYTF
CDR3 DNA: TGTGCCACCAGCTTTGATAAGAACTATGGCTACACCTTC

clone size: -
V gene: TRBV18
D gene: -
J gene: TRBJ2-7
CDR3 protein: CASSPRDTLGDEQYF
CDR3 DNA: TGTGCCAGCTCACCACGGGACACTTTGGGGGACGAGCAGTACTTC

clone size: -
V gene: TRBV4-3
D gene: TRBD2
J gene: TRBJ2-1
CDR3 protein: CASSQDPLAGRGGDEQFF
CDR3 DNA: TGCGCCAGCAGCCAAGACCCCTTAGCGGGGAGGGGGGGGGATGAGCAGTTCTTC

clone size: once
V gene: TRBV5-4
D gene: -
J gene: TRBJ2-7
CDR3 protein: CASSPTTVRAYEQYF
CDR3 DNA: TGTGCCAGCAGCCCTACGACGGTCAGAGCCTACGAGCAGTACTTC

clone size: -
V gene: TRBV6-5
D gene: -
J gene: TRBJ2-2
CDR3 protein: CASSHDGPGELFF
CDR3 DNA: TGTGCCAGCAGTCACGACGGGCCCGGGGAGCTGTTTTTT

clone size: -
V gene: TRBV29-1
D gene: TRBD1
J gene: TRBJ1-1
CDR3 protein: CSVTGQGAGEAFF
CDR3 DNA: TGCAGCGTTACGGGACAGGGGGCTGGTGAAGCTTTCTTT

clone size: -
V gene: TRBV7-3
D gene: -
J gene: TRBJ1-3
CDR3 protein: CASSLTSGLSGNTIYF
CDR3 DNA: TGTGCCAGCAGCTTAACATCGGGGCTCTCTGGAAACACCATATATTTT

clone size: -
V gene: TRBV27
D gene: -
J gene: TRBJ1-2
CDR3 protein: CASSFSPRDYGYTF
CDR3 DNA: TGTGCCAGCAGTTTTAGCCCAAGAGACTATGGCTACACCTTC